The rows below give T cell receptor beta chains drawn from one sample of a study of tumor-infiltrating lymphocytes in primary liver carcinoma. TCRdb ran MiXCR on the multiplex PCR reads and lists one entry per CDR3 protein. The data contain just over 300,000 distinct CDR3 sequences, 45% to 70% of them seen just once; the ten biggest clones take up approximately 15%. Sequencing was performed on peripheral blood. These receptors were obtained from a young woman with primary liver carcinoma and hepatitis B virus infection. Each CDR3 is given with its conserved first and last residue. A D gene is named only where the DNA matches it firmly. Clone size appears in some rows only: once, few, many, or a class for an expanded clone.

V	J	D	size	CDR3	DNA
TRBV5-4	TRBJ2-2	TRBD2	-	CAAGGREGRTGELFF	TGTGCCGCCGGCGGACGGGAGGGCCGTACCGGGGAGCTGTTTTTT
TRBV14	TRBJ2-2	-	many	CASSQQTGTGELFF	TGTGCCAGCAGCCAACAGACGGGCACCGGGGAGCTGTTTTTT
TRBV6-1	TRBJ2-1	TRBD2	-	CASRGLAGGGYNEQFF	TGTGCCAGCAGGGGACTAGCGGGGGGGGGCTACAATGAGCAGTTCTTC
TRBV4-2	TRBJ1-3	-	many	CASSQVPLSRNTIYF	TGTGCCAGCAGCCAAGTACCCCTCTCGAGAAACACCATATATTTT
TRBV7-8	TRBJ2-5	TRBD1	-	CASSLASGQGRIGTQYF	TGTGCCAGCAGCTTAGCCTCGGGACAGGGGAGGATCGGGACCCAGTACTTC
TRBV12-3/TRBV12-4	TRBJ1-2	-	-	CSSSLWGEDGYTF	TGTTCCAGCAGTTTATGGGGGGAGGATGGCTACACCTTC
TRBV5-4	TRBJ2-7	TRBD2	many	CASSPGTSDHYEQYF	TGTGCCAGCAGCCCCGGGACTAGCGACCACTACGAGCAGTACTTC
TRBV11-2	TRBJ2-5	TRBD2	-	CASSLVRGGRETHYF	TGTGCCAGCAGCTTAGTCCGAGGCGGGAGGGAGACCCACTACTTC
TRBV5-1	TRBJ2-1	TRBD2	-	CASSLSSGHNEQFF	TGCGCCAGCAGCTTGTCTAGCGGTCACAATGAGCAGTTCTTC
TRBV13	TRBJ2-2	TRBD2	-	CASSSRRARGLVVAHTGELVF	TGTGCCAGTAGCTCCCGTCGCGCTAGGGGACTAGTGGTAGCTCACACCGGGGAGCTGGTTTTT
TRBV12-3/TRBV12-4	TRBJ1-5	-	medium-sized	CASSRLDTGTDQPQHF	TGTGCCAGCAGCCGATTAGATACGGGGACCGATCAGCCCCAGCATTTT
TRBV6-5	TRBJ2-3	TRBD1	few	CASSPTGGDTQYF	TGTGCCAGCAGTCCCACAGGGGGAGATACGCAGTATTTT
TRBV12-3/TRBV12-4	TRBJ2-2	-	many	CASKDPWSGELFF	TGTGCCAGCAAGGATCCCTGGTCCGGGGAGCTGTTTTTT
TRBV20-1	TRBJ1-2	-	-	CSARVTQGHYGYTF	TGCAGTGCTAGAGTTACTCAGGGGCACTATGGCTACACCTTC
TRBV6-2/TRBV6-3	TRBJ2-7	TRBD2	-	CASTESGRQGEHYF	TGTGCCAGCACCGAAAGCGGGAGGCAAGGCGAGCATTACTTC
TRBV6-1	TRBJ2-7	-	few	CASKTYEQYF	TGTGCCAGCAAGACCTACGAGCAGTACTTC
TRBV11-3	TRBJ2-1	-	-	CASSGFPEGNEQFF	TGTGCCAGTAGCGGCTTCCCTGAGGGGAATGAGCAGTTCTTC
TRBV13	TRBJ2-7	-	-	CASQTRDRGLQWTSADEQCF	TGTGCCAGCCAAACCCGGGACAGGGGCTTGCAATGGACTAGCGCCGACGAGCAGTGCTTT
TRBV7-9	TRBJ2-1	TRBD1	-	CASKGDSYNEKFF	TGTGCCAGCAAGGGGGACAGCTACAATGAGAAGTTCTTC
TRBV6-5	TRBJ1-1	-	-	CASSYSTPEGKAFF	TGTGCCAGCAGTTACTCGACCCCGGAGGGCAAAGCTTTCTTT
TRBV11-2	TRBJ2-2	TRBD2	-	CASRSDGRVDTGVLFF	TGTGCCAGCAGGTCCGACGGGAGGGTCGACACCGGGGTGCTGTTTTTT
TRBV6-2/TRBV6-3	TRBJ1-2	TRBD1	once	CASSPPQDRGYGYIF	TGTGCCAGCAGTCCCCCCCAGGACAGGGGTTATGGCTACATCTTC
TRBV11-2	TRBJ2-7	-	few	CVSTHWGRGRYEQYF	TGTGTCAGCACCCACTGGGGACGAGGTCGGTACGAGCAGTACTTC
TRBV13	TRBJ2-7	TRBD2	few	CASSLSGRPHLEQYF	TGTGCCAGCAGCCTTAGCGGGAGGCCCCACCTCGAGCAGTACTTC
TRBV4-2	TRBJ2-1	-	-	CASSQSQLRLTGYNEQFF	TGTGCCAGCAGCCAGTCACAATTAAGGCTAACAGGCTACAATGAGCAGTTCTTC
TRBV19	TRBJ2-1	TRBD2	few	CASSSGVAGNNEQFF	TGTGCCAGTAGTAGTGGGGTAGCGGGGAACAATGAGCAGTTCTTC
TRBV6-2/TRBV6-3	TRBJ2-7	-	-	CASSQVNERYF	TGTGCCAGCAGTCAAGTTAACGAGCGGTACTTC
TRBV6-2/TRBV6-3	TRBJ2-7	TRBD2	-	CASSQAGGSTPPHF	TGTGCCAGCAGCCAAGCGGGAGGTTCGACACCGCCGCACTTC
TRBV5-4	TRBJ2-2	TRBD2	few	CASSGGEGTGELFF	TGTGCCAGCAGCGGGGGGGAAGGCACCGGGGAGCTGTTTTTT
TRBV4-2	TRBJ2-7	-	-	CASSQDLYSSYEQYF	TGTGCCAGCAGCCAAGATCTGTACAGTTCCTACGAGCAGTACTTC
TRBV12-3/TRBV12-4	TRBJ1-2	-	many	CASSFGRRNYGYTF	TGTGCCAGCAGTTTTGGTAGGAGGAACTATGGCTACACCTTC
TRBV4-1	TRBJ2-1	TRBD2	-	CACSQEKAGGLAYNEQFF	TGCGCCTGCAGCCAAGAGAAGGCGGGAGGGCTGGCCTACAATGAGCAGTTCTTC